The 3 T cell receptor beta chains in this list originate from one sample, sequenced in a study of technical replicates of blood from a handful of donors. This table comes from immunoSEQ multiplex PCR, and its TCRdb copy is limited to in-frame clones, with some not included. The table shows tens of thousands of clones, with roughly 96% occurring only once. The sequenced sample was T cells isolated from PBMCs. The receptor source for this set is a human donor in good health.

The chain joins TRBV15 to TRBJ2-7, with TRBD2 identical over 8 bases. The V and J ends lost 0 bases and 2 bases, in that order; junction bases with no gene match: 6. CDR1 is LNHNV, CDR2 YYDKDF, per germline (reference sequence). The CDR3 length is 16 residues. The CDR3 coding sequence is TGTGCCACCAGCAGAGATGGGGGACTAGTTGCCTACGAGCAGTACTTC. It encodes CATSRDGGLVAYEQYF.

The chain carries TRBV5-1 and TRBJ1-4, with a possible D match to TRBD1 (6 bases). The CDR3 runs 13 residues. Germline CDR1 and CDR2: SGHRS and YFSETQ. The V end lost 10 bases, the J end lost 8 bases, and 18 bases lay between the germline ends. DNA of the CDR3: TGCGCCCGGGTGGGGGCGCGGAACGAAAAACTGTTTTTT. Its translation: CARVGARNEKLFF.

The J gene is TRBJ2-7, the V gene TRBV7-9; perhaps TRBD1 as D (6 bases). CDR1 SEHNR and CDR2 FQNEAQ come from the germline V gene (reference sequence). The CDR3 is 16 amino acids. With 0 bases removed from V and 0 bases from J, the gap between germline ends came to 12 bases. DNA for the CDR3: TGTGCCAGCAGCTTAGCGTTTGGACAGACCTCCTACGAGCAGTACTTC. Translation gives CASSLAFGQTSYEQYF.